This T cell receptor (beta chain) came from a study of blood T cell repertoires in COVID-19. The wider study: COVID-19 samples from acute and convalescent phases originated in the United States, Italy and Spain. PBMCs, B-cell-depleted T cells, or T cells were the source of the cDNA or gDNA that made up the material.

Per the authors' pipeline: Amplification of reference gene primers was used by the study to estimate nucleated cell counts. Method: immunoSEQ multiplex PCR; TCRdb's copy keeps in-frame clones and lacks some. V and J calls and clone size follow that table, whereas D and trimming were derived from the DNA. The data show 25,000 to 35,000 clones, 80% seen once. The CDR3 is made up of 15 amino acids. V dropped 0 bases and J dropped 5 bases, with 12 bases sitting between them. CDR1 and CDR2 (germline): SGHRS, YFSETQ. This sequence was found in a woman in her 70s with acute or convalescent COVID-19. The source material was peripheral blood. The V call is TRBV5-1, the J call TRBJ2-1; D possibly corresponds to TRBD1 (5 bases). The chain's CDR3 is CASSLVLGDNNEQFF. CDR3 in DNA: TGCGCCAGCAGCTTGGTGTTAGGGGATAACAATGAGCAGTTCTTC.